This T cell receptor beta chain originates from a study of CD8+CD57+ T cells in acquired aplastic anemia. Between the trimmed V and J ends, which lost 5 bases and 5 bases, there was a span of 4 bases. Germline CDR1 is SGHTA and CDR2 is FQGTGA. The CDR3 extends over 10 amino acids. CDR3 and TCR beta VDJ profiling relied on genomic DNA as the template. MiXCR, applied by TCRdb to the reads, yields one record per CDR3 protein. The table includes about 210,000 distinct CDR3 sequences, 30% to 40% detected once. Sample: sorted CD4+, CD8+, or CD8+CD57+ T cells (not recorded which) from PBMCs. The receptor was isolated from a human donor in good health, serving as a control. The chain carries TRBV7-3 and TRBJ2-7; unclear D gene. The CDR3 DNA reads TGTGCCAGCAGCACCGACGAGCAGTACTTC. Translated: CASSTDEQYF.